This is a list of T cell receptor beta chains from one sample in a study of blood T cell repertoires in COVID-19. Using immunoSEQ multiplex PCR, the repertoire was profiled, and TCRdb retains in-frame clones only, with some absent. The sample has more than 150,000 clones, roughly four fifths seen once. Input material: peripheral blood. These receptors came from a human donor in a cohort sampled during active COVID-19. CDR3s include the opening cysteine and the closing phenylalanine or tryptophan. Each record gives: D gene, J gene, V gene, clone size, CDR3 DNA, CDR3 protein. The D gene is left open where the match is weak. Expanded clones get a size class; other rows say once, few or many, or leave the size out.

>TRBD2|TRBJ2-1|TRBV9|once
TGTGCCAGCAGCGGTAGCGGGGGGTTCTCCTACAATGAGCAGTTCTTC
CASSGSGGFSYNEQFF
>TRBD1|TRBJ2-6|TRBV2|.
TGTGCCAGCACCGTGGGACAGGGAGTCTCTGGGGCCAACGTCCTGACTTTC
CASTVGQGVSGANVLTF
>.|TRBJ1-1|TRBV3-1/TRBV3-2|.
TGTGCCAGCAGCCACACGTATTGGGGGGAAAGTGGCACTGAAGCTTTCTTT
CASSHTYWGESGTEAFF
>.|TRBJ2-7|TRBV5-1|.
TGCGCCAGCAGCCCCCCGGGGGTCGGGGGCGAGCAGTACTTC
CASSPPGVGGEQYF
>TRBD1|TRBJ2-1|TRBV2|.
TGTGCCAGCAGTGAATTAGGGACAGCAATCCTTGGCTCCTACAATGAGCAGTTCTTC
CASSELGTAILGSYNEQFF
>TRBD1|TRBJ1-2|TRBV3-1/TRBV3-2|.
TGTGCCAGCAGCCACCGGGACAGGGGGCGAGGTGGCTACACCTTC
CASSHRDRGRGGYTF
>TRBD1|TRBJ1-4|TRBV3-1/TRBV3-2|.
TGTGCCAGCAGCCCCCTGACAGGGGGCTCCGAAAAACTGTTTTTT
CASSPLTGGSEKLFF
>.|TRBJ1-3|TRBV21-1|.
TGTGCCAGCAGCAAGGGGGCTGGCCCTGGAAACACCATATATTTT
CASSKGAGPGNTIYF
>.|TRBJ1-1|TRBV14|.
TGTGCCAGCAGCCCGCAGGGAGGTGAAGCTTTCTTT
CASSPQGGEAFF
>.|TRBJ1-6|TRBV30|.
TGTGCCTGGAGTTACCAGGATCCACCCCTCCACTTT
CAWSYQDPPLHF
>TRBD1|TRBJ2-7|TRBV29-1|.
TGCAGCGCGCGGACAGGAGCCTACGAGCAGTACTTC
CSARTGAYEQYF
>.|TRBJ1-2|TRBV7-8|.
TGTGCCAGCAGCTTTCCAGGTGGTAACTATGGCTACACCTTC
CASSFPGGNYGYTF
>TRBD1|TRBJ1-3|TRBV30|.
TGTGCCTGGAGTAGGGGACAGGGGATCCCTGGAAACACCATATATTTT
CAWSRGQGIPGNTIYF
>.|TRBJ1-1|TRBV5-6|.
TGTGCCAGCAGGCGAGTGAACACTGAAGCTTTCTTT
CASRRVNTEAFF
>TRBD1|TRBJ2-7|TRBV28|.
TGTGCCAGCTGGGTAGGGGGCGGGGAGCAGTACTTC
CASWVGGGEQYF
>.|TRBJ1-1|TRBV6-5|.
TGTGCCAGCAGCCGGCCGGGTGTGTTGAACACTGAAGCTTTCTTT
CASSRPGVLNTEAFF
>TRBD1|TRBJ2-7|TRBV10-1|.
TGCGCCAGCAGTACCGGGGGACAGGGTGGACACGAGCAGTACTTC
CASSTGGQGGHEQYF
>.|TRBJ2-7|TRBV9|.
TGTGCCAGCAGCCCCAACAGAGTCCCTTCCTACGAGCAGTACTTC
CASSPNRVPSYEQYF
>.|TRBJ1-5|TRBV5-5|.
TGTGCCAGCAGCTTGGCGGTCCTCCAGCCCCAGCATTTT
CASSLAVLQPQHF
>.|TRBJ1-5|TRBV27|.
TGTGCCAGCAGTTTAAGGGCGGGGCTGGGTCAGCCCCAGCATTTT
CASSLRAGLGQPQHF
>TRBD2|TRBJ2-2|TRBV9|.
TGTGCCAGCAGCGTAGCTCCTAGCGGAACAGACGGGGAGCTGTTTTTT
CASSVAPSGTDGELFF
>TRBD1|TRBJ2-7|TRBV6-5|once
TGTGCCAGCCAGGGACAGGGGGCCTACGAGCAGTACTTC
CASQGQGAYEQYF
>.|TRBJ2-7|TRBV5-6|.
TGTGCCAGCAGCGCAAAAACTCAGGGTTTTTATTCGCCCTACGAGCAGTACTTC
CASSAKTQGFYSPYEQYF
>TRBD1|TRBJ1-2|TRBV11-2|.
TGTGCCAGCAGCTTAGTAAGGGACAGCTATGGCTACACCTTC
CASSLVRDSYGYTF
>.|TRBJ2-5|TRBV3-1/TRBV3-2|.
TGTGCCAGCAGCCAAACTCAAGAGACCCAGTACTTC
CASSQTQETQYF
>.|TRBJ2-7|TRBV20-1|.
TGCAGTGCTACTAAGACCTACGAGCAGTACTTC
CSATKTYEQYF
>.|TRBJ1-1|TRBV6-5|.
TGTGCCAGCAGGGAGTCGTGGAACACTGAAGCTTTCTTT
CASRESWNTEAFF
>.|TRBJ1-1|TRBV2|.
TGTGCCAGCAGTCAAAACAGAAACACTGAAGCTTTCTTT
CASSQNRNTEAFF
>TRBD1|TRBJ2-7|TRBV24-1|.
TGTGCCACCAGTGGGCGGGACAGGGTACCCTACGAGCAGTACTTC
CATSGRDRVPYEQYF
>.|TRBJ1-5|TRBV10-3|.
TGTGCCATCCGCCCCGAAGGAGAGGCTCAGCCCCAGCATTTT
CAIRPEGEAQPQHF
>TRBD2|TRBJ2-7|TRBV11-2|once
TGTGCCAGCAGCTTAGATAGTCCGGCTAGCGGGGGCATATTCACCTACGAGCAGTACTTC
CASSLDSPASGGIFTYEQYF
>.|TRBJ2-1|TRBV10-3|.
TGTGCCATCAGTGAGTCAGGAGCAAATGAGCAGTTCTTC
CAISESGANEQFF